The TCR beta chain under discussion was sequenced for a study of CD8 T cells in Susac syndrome. Reverse transcription of about 0.45 to 1 ug RNA was performed with random hexamers. Amplification of TCR beta CDR3 across 54 Vbeta and 13 Jbeta was performed with immunoSEQ multiplex PCR. TCRdb passed the immunoSEQ multiplex PCR reads through MiXCR, listing each CDR3 protein once. The repertoire holds approximately 150,000 distinct CDR3 sequences, with 93% as singletons. Unmatched junction bases numbered 18, after V lost 4 bases and J lost 0 bases. This CDR3 spans 21 amino acids. Per germline, CDR1 LGHDT and CDR2 YNNKEL (reference sequence).

V and J are TRBV3-1 and TRBJ1-4; 9 bases map to TRBD1. Input material: CD4+ T cells from PBMCs. The clonotype comes from a human donor in good health. The CDR3 nucleotides are TGTGCCAGCAGCCCTTTCCCCGGGACAGGGCCACTATTTGCAACTAATGAAAAACTGTTTTTT. As protein: CASSPFPGTGPLFATNEKLFF. The variable domain in full, with the rest retrieved from reference TRBV3-1 and TRBJ1-4, is DTAVSQTPKYLVTQMGNDKSIKCEQNLGHDTMYWYKQDSKKFLKIMFSYNNKELIINETVPNRFSPKSPDKAHLNLHINSLELGDSAVYFCASSPFPGTGPLFATNEKLFFGSGTQLSVL.